A selection of T cell receptor beta chains follows, all from one sample in a study of monozygotic twins with inflammatory bowel disease. Reanalyzing the 5' RACE reads, TCRdb keeps one entry per CDR3 protein, without DNA. The specimen's table records 420,000 or so distinct CDR3 sequences. Sequenced sample: blood. Receptor source: a human donor with ulcerative colitis or Crohn's disease, or a healthy co-twin of an affected twin (not recorded which). Each CDR3 is given with its conserved first and last residue.

V,J,CDR3
TRBV6-2/TRBV6-3,TRBJ1-2,CASSYSKTGDYGYTF
TRBV4-3,TRBJ1-2,CASSSRDNYGYTF
TRBV6-1,TRBJ1-6,CASSPGTDSGSPLHF
TRBV7-3,TRBJ1-2,CASSSTGQTPYTF
TRBV5-4,TRBJ2-1,CASSISGGSYNEQFF
TRBV7-7,TRBJ2-7,CASSLRNMAGSSYEQYF
TRBV20-1,TRBJ2-1,CSARSGTAYNEQFF
TRBV3-1,TRBJ1-1,CASSQDGGGRNTEAFF
TRBV28,TRBJ2-3,CASSFTSGIGPDTQYF
TRBV20-1,TRBJ2-4,CSARDYPGLNIQYF
TRBV18,TRBJ2-1,CASSPGTGMNEQFF
TRBV6-1,TRBJ2-2,CASSHRRAGLTGELFF
TRBV7-3,TRBJ2-1,CASSLKAGEGNEQFF
TRBV20-1,TRBJ2-3,CSARDLSGSPDTQYF
TRBV7-6,TRBJ2-3,CASSLASASPTHTDTQYF
TRBV11-2,TRBJ1-1,CASSVRVLGNTEAFF
TRBV6-5,TRBJ1-2,CARPHSGDYGYTF
TRBV14,TRBJ2-7,CASSPYGASATYEQYF
TRBV7-9,TRBJ2-5,CASSKDFLAGVRETQYF
TRBV7-2,TRBJ1-1,CASSQSWANTEAFF
TRBV3-1,TRBJ2-1,CASSQGFDNEQFF
TRBV18,TRBJ2-3,CASSPPERVNRDTQYF
TRBV20-1,TRBJ2-2,CSARQGLAGAAAGELFF
TRBV10-3,TRBJ2-1,CAISESHSLAEQFF
TRBV11-2,TRBJ1-6,CASSFQGIGSPLHF
TRBV29-1,TRBJ2-1,CSGTSGGYNEQFF
TRBV27,TRBJ2-7,CASSLSGTGRPSYEQYF
TRBV19,TRBJ2-3,CASSVSSGARTDTQYF
TRBV10-3,TRBJ2-7,CAISEPSDGRYEQYF
TRBV7-9,TRBJ1-1,CASREGQAAFF
TRBV13,TRBJ2-7,CASSSRGRGQYF
TRBV12-3/TRBV12-4,TRBJ1-1,CASSFGVMNTEAFF
TRBV5-1,TRBJ2-7,CASSPNLGDWTYEQYF
TRBV5-1,TRBJ2-3,CASSLAGPDSRTDTQYF
TRBV19,TRBJ1-1,CASTLTGMNTEAFF
TRBV29-1,TRBJ2-1,CSAGGLADPNEQFF
TRBV7-9,TRBJ1-1,CASITPGGGNTEAFF
TRBV5-1,TRBJ2-1,CASSTHRGDYNEQFF
TRBV5-1,TRBJ2-7,CASSLSQMNEQYF
TRBV27,TRBJ1-1,CASSLSGLPHRDRGMNTEAFF
TRBV27,TRBJ1-4,CASSLTSWGQGTTNEKLFF
TRBV6-2/TRBV6-3,TRBJ2-5,CASSYETGTRETQYF
TRBV12-3/TRBV12-4,TRBJ1-2,CASSKILGLYGYTF
TRBV7-2,TRBJ2-1,CASSFSPPYNEQFF